These 32 T cell receptor beta chains came from one sample sequenced in a study of cytomegalovirus exposure and HLA in healthy donors. Using immunoSEQ multiplex PCR, the repertoire was profiled, and TCRdb retains in-frame clones only, with some absent. The table records 200,000 to 300,000 clones, more than 75% of them present only once. The sample consisted of PBMCs. These receptors were taken from a woman between 25 and 40 years old in good health and CMV-seropositive.

V gene TRBV2 combines with J gene TRBJ2-2; D might be TRBD2 (6 bases). V was cut by 2 bases and J by 0 bases, with 13 bases left in between. Looked up from germline, CDR1 is SNHLY and CDR2 is FYNNEI. The CDR3 runs to 17 residues. This CDR3 reads CASSERVAETNTGELFF. The CDR3 DNA reads TGTGCCAGCAGTGAACGGGTAGCGGAGACGAACACCGGGGAGCTGTTTTTT.

V and J are TRBV6-1 and TRBJ1-2; TRBD1 matches at 7 bases. This CDR3 has 14 amino acids. Germline-derived CDR1 and CDR2 are MNHNS and SASEGT. The trim removed 5 bases at V and 2 bases at J, leaving 5 bases unmatched. The CDR3 region has the DNA TGTGCCAGCAGTTTTCAGGGGGAAAACTATGGCTACACCTTC. Translation gives CASSFQGENYGYTF.

This clone was observed a few times. The chain recombines TRBV4-2 with TRBJ2-7, with no clear D. Trimming left V 0 bases short and J 7 bases short, with 7 bases between. Germline CDR1 reads LGHNA; CDR2 reads YNFKEQ. There are 12 residues in the CDR3. This CDR3 reads CASSQDPYEQYF. CDR3 sequence (DNA): TGTGCCAGCAGCCAAGATCCTTATGAGCAGTACTTC.

On this clone itself: The same CDR3 arises from other DNA sequences in this sample as well. The chain combines TRBV19 with TRBJ1-4; TRBD1 aligns across 7 bases. Germline-derived CDR1 and CDR2 are LNHDA and SQIVND (reference sequence). The CDR3 loop spans 15 amino acids. V shed 3 bases, J shed 6 bases, and the junction held 7 bases outside the gene matches. The CDR3 reads CASSIRTGWDEKLFF. The CDR3 DNA reads TGTGCCAGTAGTATCCGGACAGGTTGGGATGAAAAACTGTTTTTT.

The genes are TRBV6-4 and TRBJ2-6; 9 nucleotides line up with TRBD1. The V segment lost 6 bases and the J segment 13 bases; nucleotides outside the gene matches: 7. The germline V gene encodes CDR1 MRHNA and CDR2 SNTAGT. The CDR3 has 13 residues. The CDR3 region has the DNA TGTGCCAGCAGCCGGACAGGGGTGGGTGTCCTGACTTTC. Amino acid sequence: CASSRTGVGVLTF.

The chain recombines TRBV11-3 with TRBJ2-4; D gene unclear. The CDR3 has 15 residues. Germline V gene lookup returns CDR1 SGHNT and CDR2 YENEEA. The V end was cut by 3 bases, the J end by 0 bases, with 9 bases between. For the CDR3, the DNA is TGTGCCAGCAGCTTTACCTACGTAGCCAAAAACATTCAGTACTTC. Translated: CASSFTYVAKNIQYF.

This clone appeared a single time. V and J are TRBV6-5 and TRBJ2-3; 8 positions match TRBD2. The junction had 5 bases not matched to a gene; V was cut back by 2 bases and J by 4 bases. Germline V lookup: CDR1 MNHEY, CDR2 SVGAGI. The CDR3 contains 15 residues. CDR3 bases: TGTGCCAGCAGTTACGGCGGGGGGAGTTCAGATACGCAGTATTTT. Translation: CASSYGGGSSDTQYF.

The chain couples TRBV7-9 to TRBJ2-3; no definite D call. The length of the CDR3 is 15 residues. Trimming took off 2 bases at V and 1 base at J, with 10 bases between the two ends. Germline V gene data show CDR1 as SEHNR and CDR2 as FQNEAQ (reference sequence). DNA for the CDR3: TGTGCCAGCAGCTTAAGGCCTCGGGGCACAGATACGCAGTATTTT. This encodes CASSLRPRGTDTQYF.

To note about this clone: At one boundary the junction diverges from the germline segment, which might be a read error. V and J are TRBV5-1 and TRBJ2-7; 7 bases line up with TRBD2. CDR1 is SGHRS and CDR2 is YFSETQ in the germline V gene. The CDR3 has 15 amino acids. The CDR3 DNA sequence: TGCGCCAGCAGCCCCCCCGAGCTAGCGGAACAACTTCTACTCTTC. This codes for CASSPPELAEQLLLF.

In the case of this clone: Mismatch with germline at one junction end may stem from a read error. The chain links TRBV4-1 to TRBJ2-1, with a tentative D call TRBD2 (6 bases). Germline assignment: CDR1 MGHRA and CDR2 YSYEKL. The CDR3 spans 15 residues. DNA for the CDR3: TGCGCCAGCAGCTACTCGGGACTTTCCTTCAATGAGCTGTTCTTC. It specifies CASSYSGLSFNELFF.

J is TRBJ1-1 and V is TRBV11-2; D uncertain. Looked up from germline, CDR1 is SGHAT and CDR2 is FQNNGV. Trimming pared 5 bases from V and 5 bases from J, leaving 12 bases between. This CDR3 spans 13 amino acids. The CDR3 loop reads CASSPGAGTEAFF. Here the CDR3 DNA reads TGTGCCAGCAGCCCCGGCGCGGGGACTGAAGCTTTCTTT.

This chain links TRBV2 with TRBJ2-7; 9 bases are shared with TRBD1. With V trimmed by 7 bases and J by 5 bases, 6 bases remained unmatched. CDR1 is SNHLY and CDR2 is FYNNEI in the germline V gene. This CDR3 is 13 amino acids long. The CDR3 DNA follows: TGTGCCAGCAACTGGGACAGGGACAACGAGCAGTACTTC. Protein sequence: CASNWDRDNEQYF.

This rearrangement joins TRBV5-1 to TRBJ2-6; D is possibly TRBD2 (6 bases). Germline V gives CDR1 SGHRS, CDR2 YFSETQ. The CDR3 length is 18 residues. The V end was cut by 0 bases, the J end by 0 bases, with 13 bases between. As DNA, the CDR3 is TGCGCCAGCAGCTTGGAGGGAGGCTTCAACTCTGGGGCCAACGTCCTGACTTTC. Protein: CASSLEGGFNSGANVLTF.

V gene TRBV25-1 combines with J gene TRBJ1-4; D ambiguous. CDR1 and CDR2 (germline): MGHDK, SYGVNS. The CDR3 length is 11 residues. The V and J ends lost 9 bases and 6 bases respectively, with 8 bases between them. As DNA, the CDR3 is TGTGCCAGTTGGAGGGATGAAAAACTGTTTTTT. Its protein product is CASWRDEKLFF.

This clone was observed a single time. This chain links TRBV29-1 with TRBJ1-1, with TRBD1 identical over 8 bases. Germline trimming cut 3 bases from V and 4 bases from J; bases unmatched to any gene: 7. Germline CDR1 is SQVTM and CDR2 is ANQGSEA. The CDR3 is 14 amino acids. The CDR3: CSVEAGGASTEAFF. The CDR3 DNA reads TGCAGCGTTGAGGCAGGGGGCGCTTCCACTGAAGCTTTCTTT.

CDR3 sequence: CASSSETGKVYGYTF. The CDR3, as DNA: TGCGCCAGCAGCTCGGAGACAGGAAAAGTCTATGGCTACACCTTC. V usage is TRBV5-1 and J usage is TRBJ1-2; D possibly corresponds to TRBD1 (6 bases). This CDR3 comprises 15 residues. Germline-derived CDR1 and CDR2 are SGHRS and YFSETQ. Trimming shortened V by 3 bases and J by 4 bases, and 16 bases separated the two germline ends.

The V and J genes are TRBV30 and TRBJ2-2, with D hard to call. This CDR3 has 15 residues. The V and J ends lost 2 bases and 3 bases respectively, with 13 bases between them. In germline, CDR1 is GTSNPN, CDR2 SVGIG (reference sequence). The CDR3 DNA reads as TGTGCCTGGAGTTCGGTTGCCTATTACACCGGGGAGCTGTTTTTT. Translation: CAWSSVAYYTGELFF.

This chain uses TRBV29-1 with TRBJ2-5, with 11 positions matching TRBD2. V was pared by 5 bases and J by 5 bases, with 13 bases of the junction left unmatched. From germline, CDR1 is SQVTM and CDR2 ANQGSEA. The CDR3 loop spans 16 amino acids. The CDR3 DNA follows: TGCAGCGTTAGCGCCGGGACTAGCGGCAATCTGGAGACCCAGTACTTC. Its translation: CSVSAGTSGNLETQYF.

The chain links TRBV28 to TRBJ1-1; TRBD1 matches at 10 bases. The trim removed 8 bases at V and 4 bases at J, leaving 7 bases unmatched. Germline CDR1 reads MDHEN; CDR2 reads SYDVKM. This CDR3 spans 14 amino acids. The CDR3 coding sequence is TGTGCCAGCGCCCGGACAGGGGGAAGCACTGAAGCTTTCTTT. Protein sequence: CASARTGGSTEAFF.

The chain is built from TRBV6-1 and TRBJ2-5, with 9 bases that match TRBD2. This CDR3 is 15 amino acids long. V trimming: 6 bases; J trimming: 0 bases; junction bases outside the gene matches: 5. Germline CDR1 reads MNHNS; CDR2 reads SASEGT. The CDR3 here is CASRKTSGYQETQYF. CDR3 in DNA: TGTGCCAGCAGAAAAACTAGCGGGTACCAAGAGACCCAGTACTTC.

The V call is TRBV7-9, the J call TRBJ2-2; D not resolved. V lost 5 bases, J lost 6 bases, and 10 bases lay in between. The CDR3 runs 13 residues. Germline V gives CDR1 SEHNR, CDR2 FQNEAQ (reference sequence). In DNA, the CDR3 is TGTGCCAGCAGCCCCCCGAGGCCCGGGGAGCTGTTTTTT. It translates to CASSPPRPGELFF.

The V call is TRBV4-1, the J call TRBJ2-3; 9 bases are shared with TRBD2. The germline V gene has CDR1 MGHRA and CDR2 YSYEKL. Trimming removed 6 bases from V and 3 bases from J; junction bases left unmatched: 7. The CDR3 has 15 amino acids. This CDR3 is CASRGPSGITDTQYF. CDR3 in DNA: TGCGCCAGCAGGGGTCCTAGCGGGATTACAGATACGCAGTATTTT.

The J gene is TRBJ2-1, the V gene TRBV5-1, with 8 bases matching TRBD1. V lost 3 bases, J lost 3 bases, and 2 bases stayed unmatched. This CDR3 spans 14 amino acids. The V gene's germline CDR1 is SGHRS and CDR2 YFSETQ. CDR3 nucleotides: TGCGCCAGCAGCTCGACAGGGGTCTACAATGAGCAGTTCTTC. Translated, it gives CASSSTGVYNEQFF.

The rearrangement uses TRBV29-1 and TRBJ2-7; a possible D gene is TRBD1 (6 bases). The CDR3 totals 13 residues. V dropped 4 bases and J dropped 4 bases, with 14 bases sitting between them. Germline-derived CDR1 and CDR2 are SQVTM and ANQGSEA. This CDR3 reads CSVVSLGAYEQYF. The CDR3 DNA follows: TGCAGCGTTGTGAGTCTGGGGGCATACGAGCAGTACTTC.

CDR3 DNA sequence: TGTGCCAGCAGCTTAGCTCCAGCTAGCGGGAATTTTTACGAGCAGTACTTC. Its translation: CASSLAPASGNFYEQYF. The chain combines TRBV7-8 with TRBJ2-7; 9 bases agree with TRBD2. This CDR3 contains 17 residues. Losses at the gene ends were 0 bases for V and 4 bases for J; bases not matched to a gene: 10. Germline CDR1 reads SGHVS; CDR2 reads FQNEAQ.

The genes are TRBV27 and TRBJ2-7; 8 bases line up with TRBD2. The CDR3 length is 14 residues. J was trimmed by 4 bases and V by 5 bases; bases with no gene match: 7. Germline CDR1 is MNHEY and CDR2 is SMNVEV (reference sequence). The CDR3 sequence: CASSIGTRSYEQYF. The DNA for the CDR3 is TGTGCCAGCAGTATAGGGACTAGGTCGTACGAGCAGTACTTC.

The chain employs TRBV2 and TRBJ1-5; tentatively, D is TRBD1 (5 bases). The germline V gene encodes CDR1 SNHLY and CDR2 FYNNEI. V lost 4 bases and J lost 7, with 14 bases in between. The CDR3 length is 14 residues. In DNA form, the CDR3 reads TGTGCCAGCAGTGTCCGTCAGGGCCGACAGCCCCAGCATTTT. It encodes CASSVRQGRQPQHF.

The V and J genes are TRBV5-4 and TRBJ2-1, with TRBD2 identical over 7 bases. V shed 2 bases, J shed 3 bases, and the junction held 8 bases outside the gene matches. CDR1 and CDR2 (germline): SGHNT, YYREEE (reference sequence). The CDR3 consists of 16 residues. DNA of the CDR3: TGTGCCAGCAGCTTTGAGGGCGGGAGTCGCTACAATGAGCAGTTCTTC. Protein product: CASSFEGGSRYNEQFF.

This rearrangement joins TRBV19 to TRBJ2-7, with D perhaps TRBD2 (6 bases). The CDR3 loop spans 16 amino acids. The V end was cut by 3 bases, the J end by 7 bases, with 22 bases between. Germline V gene sequence: CDR1 LNHDA, CDR2 SQIVND (reference sequence). The CDR3 nucleotides read TGTGCCAGTAGTATTGTCCGACAAGGAGGGCATTGGGAGCAGTACTTC. Its translation: CASSIVRQGGHWEQYF.

The chain is built from TRBV19 and TRBJ2-7, with a tentative D call TRBD2 (5 bases). This CDR3 is 15 amino acids long. Trimming cost V 2 bases and J 3 bases, with 14 bases left between them. Germline-derived CDR1 and CDR2 are LNHDA and SQIVND (reference sequence). CDR3 protein: CASSIKDSIYYEQYF. The CDR3 bases are TGTGCCAGTAGTATAAAGGACTCAATTTACTACGAGCAGTACTTC. The complete variable domain, with remaining parts taken from reference TRBV19 and TRBJ2-7, reads DGGITQSPKYLFRKEGQNVTLSCEQNLNHDAMYWYRQDPGQGLRLIYYSQIVNDFQKGDIAEGYSVSREKKESFPLTVTSAQKNPTAFYLCASSIKDSIYYEQYFGPGTRLTVT.

This chain connects TRBV13 to TRBJ1-1; 8 bases match TRBD1. Germline CDR1 reads PRHDT; CDR2 reads FYEKMQ (reference sequence). V was pared by 4 bases and J by 6 bases, with 7 bases of the junction left unmatched. The CDR3 spans 14 residues. The CDR3 loop reads CASSWGQATAEAFF. Here the CDR3 DNA reads TGTGCCAGCAGCTGGGGACAGGCGACGGCTGAAGCTTTCTTT.

The chain is built from TRBV5-6 and TRBJ1-5; 8 positions match TRBD1. Trimming at V came to 3 bases and at J to 4 bases, leaving 9 bases not matched to a gene. The germline gives CDR1 SGHDT, CDR2 YYEEEE. The CDR3 is 16 amino acids. The CDR3 sequence: CASSSRGQGVNQPQHF. The CDR3 nucleotides read TGTGCCAGCAGCTCCCGAGGACAGGGAGTAAATCAGCCCCAGCATTTT. The variable domain in full, completed from reference TRBV5-6 and TRBJ1-5, reads DAGVTQSPTHLIKTRGQQVTLRCSPKSGHDTVSWYQQALGQGPQFIFQYYEEEERQRGNFPDRFSGHQFPNYSSELNVNALLLGDSALYLCASSSRGQGVNQPQHFGDGTRLSIL.